Listed here is a single T cell receptor (beta chain). Its antigen is undetermined. CDR3 length: 13 residues. Germline loops: CDR1 MDHEN, CDR2 SYDVKM. V was clipped by 10 bases and J by 5 bases, with 12 bases between them. This specimen comes from a study of T cells in Graves' hyperthyroidism and ophthalmopathy. Points from the study as a whole: The model anticipated ophthalmopathy a median about 6.5 months pre-onset. Blood also contained most expanded thyroid clonotypes above 0.001.

Amplification of TCR beta CDR3 regions was performed using RNA transcripts as template. An initial round of RT-PCR targeting the TCR CDR3 relied on the HTBI primer set. One entry per CDR3 protein results from TCRdb running MiXCR on the multiplex PCR reads. The table has hundreds of thousands of distinct CDR3 sequences, just over 35% seen once. The PBMCs were sourced from fresh peripheral blood (about 9.7 ml). Sample: blood. The receptor comes from a woman in her thirties or forties with Graves' hyperthyroidism. The rearrangement links TRBV28 to TRBJ1-6; D is unresolved. The CDR3 DNA is TGTGCCACCCATTCCCCTAATAATTCACCCCTCCACTTT. This gives the protein CATHSPNNSPLHF.